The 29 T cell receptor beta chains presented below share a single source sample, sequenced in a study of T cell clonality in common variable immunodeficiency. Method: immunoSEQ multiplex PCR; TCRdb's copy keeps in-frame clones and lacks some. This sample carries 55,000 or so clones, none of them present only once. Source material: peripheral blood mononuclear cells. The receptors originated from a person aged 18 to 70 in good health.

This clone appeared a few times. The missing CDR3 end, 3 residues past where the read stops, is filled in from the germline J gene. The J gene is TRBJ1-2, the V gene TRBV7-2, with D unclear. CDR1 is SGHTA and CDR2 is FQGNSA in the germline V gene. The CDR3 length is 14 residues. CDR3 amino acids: CASSLETSYNDYTF. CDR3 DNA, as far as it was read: TGTGCCAGCAGCTTAGAGACTTCATACAATGAC.

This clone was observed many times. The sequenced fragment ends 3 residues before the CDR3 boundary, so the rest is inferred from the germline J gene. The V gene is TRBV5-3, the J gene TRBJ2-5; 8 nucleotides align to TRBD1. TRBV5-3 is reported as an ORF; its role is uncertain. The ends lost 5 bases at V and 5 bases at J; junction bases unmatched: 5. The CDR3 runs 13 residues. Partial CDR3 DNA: TGTGCCAGAAGGGGACAGGCTAATGAGACC. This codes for CARRGQANET. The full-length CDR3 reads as CARRGQANETQYF.

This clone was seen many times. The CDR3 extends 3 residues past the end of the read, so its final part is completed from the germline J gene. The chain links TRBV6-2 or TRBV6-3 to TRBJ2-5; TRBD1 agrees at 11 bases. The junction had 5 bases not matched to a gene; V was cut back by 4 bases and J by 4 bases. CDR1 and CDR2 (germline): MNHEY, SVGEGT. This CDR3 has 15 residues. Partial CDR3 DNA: TGTGCCAGCAGTTCAGCCGGGACAGGGGGAGAGACC. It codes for CASSSAGTGGET. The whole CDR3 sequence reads CASSSAGTGGETQYF.

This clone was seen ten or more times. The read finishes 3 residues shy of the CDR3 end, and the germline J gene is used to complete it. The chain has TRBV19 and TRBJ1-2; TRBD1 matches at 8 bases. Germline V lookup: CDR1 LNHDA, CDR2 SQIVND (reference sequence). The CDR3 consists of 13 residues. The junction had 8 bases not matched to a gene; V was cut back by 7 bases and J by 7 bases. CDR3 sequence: CASTPQGAVGYTF. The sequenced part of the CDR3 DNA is TGTGCCAGTACGCCGCAGGGGGCGGTTGGC.

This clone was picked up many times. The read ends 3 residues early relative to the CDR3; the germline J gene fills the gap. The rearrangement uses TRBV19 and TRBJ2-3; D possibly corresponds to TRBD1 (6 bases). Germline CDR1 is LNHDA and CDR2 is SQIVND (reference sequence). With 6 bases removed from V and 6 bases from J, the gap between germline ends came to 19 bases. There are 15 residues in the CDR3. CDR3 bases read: TGTGCCAGTAGGATTGGGTCAGGGGTTCACGATACG. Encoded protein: CASRIGSGVHDT. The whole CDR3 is CASRIGSGVHDTQYF.

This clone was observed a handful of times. The CDR3 spells CASSRDLARSYDYTF. Incomplete CDR3 DNA: TGTGCCAGCAGCAGGGATCTAGCGAGATCCTACGAC. The J gene is TRBJ1-2, the V gene TRBV7-2; D gene ambiguous. The missing CDR3 end, 3 residues past where the read stops, is filled in from the germline J gene. This CDR3 contains 15 residues. Germline V lookup: CDR1 SGHTA, CDR2 FQGNSA.

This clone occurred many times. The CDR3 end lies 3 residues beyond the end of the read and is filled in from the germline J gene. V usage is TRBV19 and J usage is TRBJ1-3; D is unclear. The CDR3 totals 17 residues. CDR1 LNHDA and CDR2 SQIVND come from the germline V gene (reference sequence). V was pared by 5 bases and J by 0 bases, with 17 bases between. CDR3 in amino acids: CASSLSAAFSSGNTIYF. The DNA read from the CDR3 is TGTGCCAGTAGTCTCTCCGCCGCGTTTAGCTCTGGAAACACC.

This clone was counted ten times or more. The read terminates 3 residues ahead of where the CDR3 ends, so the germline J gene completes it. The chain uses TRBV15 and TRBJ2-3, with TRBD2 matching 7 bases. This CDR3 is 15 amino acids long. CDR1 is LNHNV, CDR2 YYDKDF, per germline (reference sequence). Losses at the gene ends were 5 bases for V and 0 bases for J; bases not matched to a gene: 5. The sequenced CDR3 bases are TGTGCCACCAGCCCTAGGACTAGAAGCACAGATACG. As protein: CATSPRTRSTDT. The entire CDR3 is CATSPRTRSTDTQYF.

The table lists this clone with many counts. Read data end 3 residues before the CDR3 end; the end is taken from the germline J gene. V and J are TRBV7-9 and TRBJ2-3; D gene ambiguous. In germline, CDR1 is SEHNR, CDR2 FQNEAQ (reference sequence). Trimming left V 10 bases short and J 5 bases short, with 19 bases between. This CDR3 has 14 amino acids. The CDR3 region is CATERVSQRDTQYF. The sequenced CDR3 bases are TGTGCCACCGAAAGGGTTTCACAAAGAGATACG. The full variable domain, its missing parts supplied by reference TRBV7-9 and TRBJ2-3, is DTGVSQNPRHKITKRGQNVTFRCDPISEHNRLYWYRQTLGQGPEFLTYFQNEAQLEKSRLLSDRFSAERPKGSFSTLEIQRTEQGDSAMYLCATERVSQRDTQYFGPGTRLTVL.

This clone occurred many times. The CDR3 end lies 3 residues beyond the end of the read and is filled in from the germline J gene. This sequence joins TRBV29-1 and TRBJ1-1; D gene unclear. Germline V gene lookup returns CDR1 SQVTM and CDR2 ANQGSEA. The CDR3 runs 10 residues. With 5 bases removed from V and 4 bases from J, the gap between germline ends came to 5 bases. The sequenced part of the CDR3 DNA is TGCAGCGTTCTAATCACTGAA. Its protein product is CSVLITE. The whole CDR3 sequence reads CSVLITEAFF.

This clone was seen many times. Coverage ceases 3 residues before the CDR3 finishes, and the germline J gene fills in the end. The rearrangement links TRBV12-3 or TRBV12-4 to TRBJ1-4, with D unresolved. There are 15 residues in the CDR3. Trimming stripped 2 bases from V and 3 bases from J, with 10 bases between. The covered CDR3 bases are TGTGCCAGCAGTTTATCTCAGATGTCTAATGAAAAA. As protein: CASSLSQMSNEK. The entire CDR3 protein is CASSLSQMSNEKLFF.

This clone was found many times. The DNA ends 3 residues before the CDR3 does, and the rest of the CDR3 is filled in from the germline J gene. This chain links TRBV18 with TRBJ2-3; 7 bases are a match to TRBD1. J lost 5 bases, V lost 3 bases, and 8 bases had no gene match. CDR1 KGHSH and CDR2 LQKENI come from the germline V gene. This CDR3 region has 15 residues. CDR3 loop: CASSPGDSSLDTQYF. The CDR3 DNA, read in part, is TGTGCCAGCTCACCGGGGGACAGCTCCTTAGATACG.

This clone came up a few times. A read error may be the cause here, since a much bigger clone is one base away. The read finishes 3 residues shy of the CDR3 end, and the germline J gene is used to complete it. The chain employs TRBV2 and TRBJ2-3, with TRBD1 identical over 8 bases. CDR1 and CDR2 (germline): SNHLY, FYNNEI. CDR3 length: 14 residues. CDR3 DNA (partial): TGTGCCAGCAGGGGGACAGGCGGAAAACAGCCG. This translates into CASRGTGGKQP. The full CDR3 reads CASRGTGGKQPQYF.

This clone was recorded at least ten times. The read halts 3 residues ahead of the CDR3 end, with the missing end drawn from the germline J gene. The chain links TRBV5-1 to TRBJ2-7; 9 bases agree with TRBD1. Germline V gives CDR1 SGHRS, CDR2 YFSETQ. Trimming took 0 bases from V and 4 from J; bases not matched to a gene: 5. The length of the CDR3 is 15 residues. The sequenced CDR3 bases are TGCGCCAGCAGCTTGGCCCCGACAGGGGGATACGAG. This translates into CASSLAPTGGYE. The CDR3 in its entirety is CASSLAPTGGYEQYF.

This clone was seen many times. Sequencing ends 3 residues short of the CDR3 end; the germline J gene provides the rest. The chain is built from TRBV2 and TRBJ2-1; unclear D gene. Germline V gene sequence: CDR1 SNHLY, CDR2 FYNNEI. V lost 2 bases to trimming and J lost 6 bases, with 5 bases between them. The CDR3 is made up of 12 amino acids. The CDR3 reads CASSEILNEQFF. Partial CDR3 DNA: TGTGCCAGCAGTGAAATCCTCAATGAG.

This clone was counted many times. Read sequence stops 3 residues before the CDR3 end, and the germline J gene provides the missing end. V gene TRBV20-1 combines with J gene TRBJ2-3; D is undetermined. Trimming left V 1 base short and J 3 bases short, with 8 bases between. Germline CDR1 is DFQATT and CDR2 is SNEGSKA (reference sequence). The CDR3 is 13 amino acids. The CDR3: CSARAPGTDTQYF. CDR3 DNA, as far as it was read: TGCAGTGCTAGAGCCCCCGGTACAGATACG.

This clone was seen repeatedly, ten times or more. The DNA read from the CDR3 is TGCGCCAGCAGCTTGGACAGGGGATACGAG. It specifies CASSLDRGYE. The full CDR3 protein is CASSLDRGYEQYF. The chain recombines TRBV5-1 with TRBJ2-7; 7 bases line up with TRBD1. The read terminates 3 residues ahead of where the CDR3 ends, so the germline J gene completes it. The CDR3 contains 13 residues. V gave up 0 bases and J gave up 4 bases; unmatched junction bases: 1. From germline, CDR1 is SGHRS and CDR2 YFSETQ. Combining the CDR3 with reference TRBV5-1 and TRBJ2-7 gives the whole variable domain KAGVTQTPRYLIKTRGQQVTLSCSPISGHRSVSWYQQTPGQGLQFLFEYFSETQRNKGNFPGRFSGRQFSNSRSEMNVSTLELGDSALYLCASSLDRGYEQYFGPGTRLTVT.

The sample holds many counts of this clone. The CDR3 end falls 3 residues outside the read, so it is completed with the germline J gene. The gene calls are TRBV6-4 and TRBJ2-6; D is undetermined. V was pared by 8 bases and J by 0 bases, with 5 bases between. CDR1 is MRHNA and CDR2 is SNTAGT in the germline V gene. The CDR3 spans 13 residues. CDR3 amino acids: CASSDSGANVLTF. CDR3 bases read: TGTGCCAGCTCAGACTCTGGGGCCAACGTC.

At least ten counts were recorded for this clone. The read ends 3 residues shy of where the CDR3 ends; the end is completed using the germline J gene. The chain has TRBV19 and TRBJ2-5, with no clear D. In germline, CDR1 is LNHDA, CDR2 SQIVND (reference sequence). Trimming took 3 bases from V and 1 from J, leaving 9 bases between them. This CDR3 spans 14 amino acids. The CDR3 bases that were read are TGTGCCAGTAGTATGGCGGATATCCAAGAGACC. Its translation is CASSMADIQET. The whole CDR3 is CASSMADIQETQYF.

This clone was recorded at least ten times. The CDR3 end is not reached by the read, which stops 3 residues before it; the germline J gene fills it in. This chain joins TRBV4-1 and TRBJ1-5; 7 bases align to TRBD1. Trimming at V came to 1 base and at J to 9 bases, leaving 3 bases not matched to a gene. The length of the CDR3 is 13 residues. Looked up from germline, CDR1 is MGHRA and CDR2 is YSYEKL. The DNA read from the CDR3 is TGCGCCAGCAGCCAAGGGAACAGGGGGCCC. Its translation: CASSQGNRGP. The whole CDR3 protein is CASSQGNRGPQHF.

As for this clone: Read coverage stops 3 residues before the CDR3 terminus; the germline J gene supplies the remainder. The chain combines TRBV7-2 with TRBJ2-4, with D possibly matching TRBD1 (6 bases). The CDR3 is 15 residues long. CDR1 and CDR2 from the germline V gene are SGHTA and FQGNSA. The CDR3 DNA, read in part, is TGTGCCAGCAGCTTCGGACAGAATCGTAACTATGGT. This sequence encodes CASSFGQNRNYG. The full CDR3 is CASSFGQNRNYGQYF.

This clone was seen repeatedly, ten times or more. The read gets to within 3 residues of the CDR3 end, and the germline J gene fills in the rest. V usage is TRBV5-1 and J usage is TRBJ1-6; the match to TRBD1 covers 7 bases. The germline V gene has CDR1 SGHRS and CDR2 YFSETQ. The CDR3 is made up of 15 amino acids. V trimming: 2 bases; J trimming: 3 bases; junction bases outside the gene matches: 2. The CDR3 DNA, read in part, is TGCGCCAGCAGCTTCAGGGGGGACTATAATTCACCC. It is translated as CASSFRGDYNSP. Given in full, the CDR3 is CASSFRGDYNSPLHF.

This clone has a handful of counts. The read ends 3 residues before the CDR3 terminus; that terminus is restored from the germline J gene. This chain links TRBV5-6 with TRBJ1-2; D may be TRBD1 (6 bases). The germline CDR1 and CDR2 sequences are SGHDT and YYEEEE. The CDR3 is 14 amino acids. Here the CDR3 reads CASSLGLAGGPYTF. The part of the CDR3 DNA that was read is TGTGCCAGCAGCCTGGGACTAGCGGGGGGCCCC.

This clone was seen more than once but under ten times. The sequenced part of the CDR3 DNA is TGTGCCAGCAGCTTGGCCCCCACCTACGAG. Translating gives CASSLAPTYE. The CDR3 in full is CASSLAPTYEQYF. The chain links TRBV5-4 to TRBJ2-7, with D unresolved. The read ends 3 residues early relative to the CDR3; the germline J gene fills the gap. V was shortened by 0 bases and J by 2 bases, with 6 bases between the two germline ends. Germline CDR1 and CDR2: SGHNT and YYREEE (reference sequence). The CDR3 extends over 13 amino acids.

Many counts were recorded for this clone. CDR3 loop: CASSIGGQGSYGYTF. CDR3 bases read: TGTGCCAGTAGTATAGGGGGACAGGGGTCGTATGGC. This sequence joins TRBV19 and TRBJ1-2; 10 bases fit TRBD1. The read gets to within 3 residues of the CDR3 end, and the germline J gene fills in the rest. The germline CDR1 and CDR2 sequences are LNHDA and SQIVND (reference sequence). The CDR3 length is 15 residues. J gave up 5 bases and V 1 base, and 4 bases lay outside the gene matches.

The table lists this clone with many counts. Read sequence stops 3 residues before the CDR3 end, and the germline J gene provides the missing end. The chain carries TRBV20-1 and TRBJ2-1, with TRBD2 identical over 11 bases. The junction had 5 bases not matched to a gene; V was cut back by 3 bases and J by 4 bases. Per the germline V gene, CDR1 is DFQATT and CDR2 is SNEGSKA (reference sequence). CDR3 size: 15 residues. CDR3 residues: CSASAGTSGYNEQFF. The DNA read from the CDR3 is TGCAGTGCTAGTGCCGGGACTAGCGGATACAATGAG.

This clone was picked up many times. The part of the CDR3 DNA that was read is TGTGCCAGCAGTAAGACAGGGGGAGGGGATGAAAAA. Its translation: CASSKTGGGDEK. The entire CDR3 reads CASSKTGGGDEKLFF. The rearrangement joins TRBV12-3 or TRBV12-4 to TRBJ1-4; 9 nucleotides align to TRBD1. The read ends 3 residues early relative to the CDR3; the germline J gene fills the gap. J was trimmed by 6 bases and V by 5 bases; bases with no gene match: 7. The CDR3 extends over 15 amino acids.

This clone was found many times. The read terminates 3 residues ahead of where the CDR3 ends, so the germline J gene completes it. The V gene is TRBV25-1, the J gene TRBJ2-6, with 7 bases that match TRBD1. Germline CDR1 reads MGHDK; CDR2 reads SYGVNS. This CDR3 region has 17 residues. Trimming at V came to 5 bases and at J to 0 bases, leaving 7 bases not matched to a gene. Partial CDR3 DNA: TGTGCCAGCAGTACAGGGGCACTTGACTCTGGGGCCAACGTC. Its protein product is CASSTGALDSGANV. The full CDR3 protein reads CASSTGALDSGANVLTF.

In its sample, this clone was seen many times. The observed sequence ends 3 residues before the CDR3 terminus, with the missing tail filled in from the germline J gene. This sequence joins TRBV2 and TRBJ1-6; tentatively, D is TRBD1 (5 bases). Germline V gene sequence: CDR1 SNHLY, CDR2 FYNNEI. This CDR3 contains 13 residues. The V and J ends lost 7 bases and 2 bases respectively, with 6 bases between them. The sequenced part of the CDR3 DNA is TGTGCCAGCAAGACAGCCTATAATTCACCC. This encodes CASKTAYNSP. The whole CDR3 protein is CASKTAYNSPLHF.